This paragraph reports one TCR beta chain. The antigen remains undetermined. Profiling relied on immunoSEQ multiplex PCR, and the TCRdb table lists in-frame clones only, not all of them. This table has around 60,000 clones, more than 75% appearing once. V shed 6 bases and J shed 4 bases, with 15 bases lying between them. Germline V gene lookup returns CDR1 MNHNY and CDR2 SVGAGI (reference sequence). The CDR3 covers 14 residues. This sample is part of a study of OX40 agonist ivuxolimab in advanced cancers. About the research overall: Previous treatment with anti-PD-1, anti-PD-L1 or anti-CTLA-4 therapy was allowed; approximately 40% had received some. General study findings and limits: CD4+ and CD8+ blood T cells expanded clonally by week 6 at 0.1 to 3.0 mg/kg.

The input for sequencing was CD4+ or CD8+ T cells sorted from blood, taken in a trial of the OX40 agonist ivuxolimab. This sequence was found in an adult with an advanced solid tumor such as melanoma, head and neck, liver or kidney cancer. J is TRBJ1-2 and V is TRBV6-6; D gene unclear. The CDR3 is CASRDREAGYGYTF. For the CDR3, the DNA is TGTGCCAGCAGGGACCGAGAAGCAGGCTATGGCTACACCTTC.